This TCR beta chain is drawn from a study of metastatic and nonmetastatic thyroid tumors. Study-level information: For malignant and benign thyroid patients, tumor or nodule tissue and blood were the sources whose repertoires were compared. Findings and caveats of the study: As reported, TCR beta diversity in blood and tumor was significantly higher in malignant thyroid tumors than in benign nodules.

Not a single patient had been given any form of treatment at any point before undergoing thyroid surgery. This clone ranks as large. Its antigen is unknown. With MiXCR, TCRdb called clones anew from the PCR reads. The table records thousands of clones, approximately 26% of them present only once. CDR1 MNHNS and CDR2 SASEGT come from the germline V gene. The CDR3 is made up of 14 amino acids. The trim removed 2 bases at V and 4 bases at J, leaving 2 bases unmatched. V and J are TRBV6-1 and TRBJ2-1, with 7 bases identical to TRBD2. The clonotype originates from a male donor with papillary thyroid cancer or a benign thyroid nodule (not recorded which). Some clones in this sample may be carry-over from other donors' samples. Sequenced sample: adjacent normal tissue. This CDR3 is CASSELAAYNEQFF. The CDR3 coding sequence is TGTGCCAGCAGTGAACTAGCGGCATACAATGAGCAGTTCTTC.